The sequence of this T cell receptor (beta chain) was determined in a study of OX40 agonist ivuxolimab in advanced cancers. About the study: The study enrolled dose-escalation patients with hepatocellular carcinoma, melanoma, renal cell or head and neck cancer. Participants averaged roughly 57 years of age (range about 23 to 79) and were approximately 81% male. Study-level findings and limits: A proportion of nonresponders additionally exhibited low normalized T-cell clonal expansion. Among patients with partial responses at 0.1-3.0 mg/kg, clonal expansion was among the lowest.

In regard to this clone: Its target is not known.

This table comes from immunoSEQ multiplex PCR, and its TCRdb copy is limited to in-frame clones, with some not included. This sample has some 16,000 clones, with about 77% found just once. The CDR3 extends over 15 amino acids. The germline V gene encodes CDR1 SGHNT and CDR2 YYREEE (reference sequence). V shed 0 bases and J shed 2 bases, with 12 bases lying between them. The chain joins TRBV5-4 to TRBJ2-7; weak D call: TRBD2 (6 bases). The starting material was CD4+ or CD8+ T cells sorted from blood, obtained in a trial of the OX40 agonist ivuxolimab. This TCR was recovered from an adult with an advanced solid tumor such as melanoma, head and neck, liver or kidney cancer. CDR3 DNA sequence: TGTGCCAGCAGCTTGGATGGCGGGGTGACCTACGAGCAGTACTTC. Protein: CASSLDGGVTYEQYF.